Listed here are 4 T cell receptor beta chains from one sample, sequenced in a study of blood T cell repertoires in COVID-19. Data came from immunoSEQ multiplex PCR; TCRdb stores just in-frame clones and leaves some out. The sample records approximately 440,000 clones, about 91% being singletons. The sequencing sample was made of peripheral blood. The receptors shown here come from a woman aged 45-60 years with COVID-19, enrolled during active disease.

The V gene is TRBV25-1, the J gene TRBJ2-7, with D possibly being TRBD2 (5 bases). The CDR3 has 13 amino acids. V was cut by 4 bases and J by 1 base, with 8 bases left in between. CDR1 MGHDK and CDR2 SYGVNS come from the germline V gene. CDR3 protein: CASSVRESYEQYF. CDR3 DNA: TGTGCCAGCAGTGTGAGGGAATCCTACGAGCAGTACTTC.

The chain recombines TRBV11-2 with TRBJ2-3, with 7 bases matching TRBD2. Germline assignment: CDR1 SGHAT and CDR2 FQNNGV. The CDR3 consists of 15 residues. The V segment lost 5 bases and the J segment 6 bases; nucleotides outside the gene matches: 11. The CDR3 bases are TGTGCCAGCAGCCGACTAGCCTCGATTGGCGATACGCAGTATTTT. Its protein is CASSRLASIGDTQYF.

The CDR3 is CASRGGATDTQYF. The CDR3 bases are TGTGCCAGCAGAGGGGGGGCAACAGATACGCAGTATTTT. V is TRBV6-4 and J is TRBJ2-3; a possible D gene is TRBD2 (7 bases). CDR3 length equals 13 residues. V was clipped by 6 bases and J by 3 bases, with 10 bases between them. The germline V gene has CDR1 MRHNA and CDR2 SNTAGT.

This clone is a singleton in its sample. The chain couples TRBV27 to TRBJ2-3; D not certain. CDR3 length: 13 residues. The V gene lost 3 bases and the J gene lost 1 base, with 5 bases spanning the gap. Germline CDR1 is MNHEY and CDR2 is SMNVEV (reference sequence). This CDR3 reads CASSFSGTDTQYF. The CDR3 DNA reads as TGTGCCAGCAGTTTTTCCGGCACAGATACGCAGTATTTT.